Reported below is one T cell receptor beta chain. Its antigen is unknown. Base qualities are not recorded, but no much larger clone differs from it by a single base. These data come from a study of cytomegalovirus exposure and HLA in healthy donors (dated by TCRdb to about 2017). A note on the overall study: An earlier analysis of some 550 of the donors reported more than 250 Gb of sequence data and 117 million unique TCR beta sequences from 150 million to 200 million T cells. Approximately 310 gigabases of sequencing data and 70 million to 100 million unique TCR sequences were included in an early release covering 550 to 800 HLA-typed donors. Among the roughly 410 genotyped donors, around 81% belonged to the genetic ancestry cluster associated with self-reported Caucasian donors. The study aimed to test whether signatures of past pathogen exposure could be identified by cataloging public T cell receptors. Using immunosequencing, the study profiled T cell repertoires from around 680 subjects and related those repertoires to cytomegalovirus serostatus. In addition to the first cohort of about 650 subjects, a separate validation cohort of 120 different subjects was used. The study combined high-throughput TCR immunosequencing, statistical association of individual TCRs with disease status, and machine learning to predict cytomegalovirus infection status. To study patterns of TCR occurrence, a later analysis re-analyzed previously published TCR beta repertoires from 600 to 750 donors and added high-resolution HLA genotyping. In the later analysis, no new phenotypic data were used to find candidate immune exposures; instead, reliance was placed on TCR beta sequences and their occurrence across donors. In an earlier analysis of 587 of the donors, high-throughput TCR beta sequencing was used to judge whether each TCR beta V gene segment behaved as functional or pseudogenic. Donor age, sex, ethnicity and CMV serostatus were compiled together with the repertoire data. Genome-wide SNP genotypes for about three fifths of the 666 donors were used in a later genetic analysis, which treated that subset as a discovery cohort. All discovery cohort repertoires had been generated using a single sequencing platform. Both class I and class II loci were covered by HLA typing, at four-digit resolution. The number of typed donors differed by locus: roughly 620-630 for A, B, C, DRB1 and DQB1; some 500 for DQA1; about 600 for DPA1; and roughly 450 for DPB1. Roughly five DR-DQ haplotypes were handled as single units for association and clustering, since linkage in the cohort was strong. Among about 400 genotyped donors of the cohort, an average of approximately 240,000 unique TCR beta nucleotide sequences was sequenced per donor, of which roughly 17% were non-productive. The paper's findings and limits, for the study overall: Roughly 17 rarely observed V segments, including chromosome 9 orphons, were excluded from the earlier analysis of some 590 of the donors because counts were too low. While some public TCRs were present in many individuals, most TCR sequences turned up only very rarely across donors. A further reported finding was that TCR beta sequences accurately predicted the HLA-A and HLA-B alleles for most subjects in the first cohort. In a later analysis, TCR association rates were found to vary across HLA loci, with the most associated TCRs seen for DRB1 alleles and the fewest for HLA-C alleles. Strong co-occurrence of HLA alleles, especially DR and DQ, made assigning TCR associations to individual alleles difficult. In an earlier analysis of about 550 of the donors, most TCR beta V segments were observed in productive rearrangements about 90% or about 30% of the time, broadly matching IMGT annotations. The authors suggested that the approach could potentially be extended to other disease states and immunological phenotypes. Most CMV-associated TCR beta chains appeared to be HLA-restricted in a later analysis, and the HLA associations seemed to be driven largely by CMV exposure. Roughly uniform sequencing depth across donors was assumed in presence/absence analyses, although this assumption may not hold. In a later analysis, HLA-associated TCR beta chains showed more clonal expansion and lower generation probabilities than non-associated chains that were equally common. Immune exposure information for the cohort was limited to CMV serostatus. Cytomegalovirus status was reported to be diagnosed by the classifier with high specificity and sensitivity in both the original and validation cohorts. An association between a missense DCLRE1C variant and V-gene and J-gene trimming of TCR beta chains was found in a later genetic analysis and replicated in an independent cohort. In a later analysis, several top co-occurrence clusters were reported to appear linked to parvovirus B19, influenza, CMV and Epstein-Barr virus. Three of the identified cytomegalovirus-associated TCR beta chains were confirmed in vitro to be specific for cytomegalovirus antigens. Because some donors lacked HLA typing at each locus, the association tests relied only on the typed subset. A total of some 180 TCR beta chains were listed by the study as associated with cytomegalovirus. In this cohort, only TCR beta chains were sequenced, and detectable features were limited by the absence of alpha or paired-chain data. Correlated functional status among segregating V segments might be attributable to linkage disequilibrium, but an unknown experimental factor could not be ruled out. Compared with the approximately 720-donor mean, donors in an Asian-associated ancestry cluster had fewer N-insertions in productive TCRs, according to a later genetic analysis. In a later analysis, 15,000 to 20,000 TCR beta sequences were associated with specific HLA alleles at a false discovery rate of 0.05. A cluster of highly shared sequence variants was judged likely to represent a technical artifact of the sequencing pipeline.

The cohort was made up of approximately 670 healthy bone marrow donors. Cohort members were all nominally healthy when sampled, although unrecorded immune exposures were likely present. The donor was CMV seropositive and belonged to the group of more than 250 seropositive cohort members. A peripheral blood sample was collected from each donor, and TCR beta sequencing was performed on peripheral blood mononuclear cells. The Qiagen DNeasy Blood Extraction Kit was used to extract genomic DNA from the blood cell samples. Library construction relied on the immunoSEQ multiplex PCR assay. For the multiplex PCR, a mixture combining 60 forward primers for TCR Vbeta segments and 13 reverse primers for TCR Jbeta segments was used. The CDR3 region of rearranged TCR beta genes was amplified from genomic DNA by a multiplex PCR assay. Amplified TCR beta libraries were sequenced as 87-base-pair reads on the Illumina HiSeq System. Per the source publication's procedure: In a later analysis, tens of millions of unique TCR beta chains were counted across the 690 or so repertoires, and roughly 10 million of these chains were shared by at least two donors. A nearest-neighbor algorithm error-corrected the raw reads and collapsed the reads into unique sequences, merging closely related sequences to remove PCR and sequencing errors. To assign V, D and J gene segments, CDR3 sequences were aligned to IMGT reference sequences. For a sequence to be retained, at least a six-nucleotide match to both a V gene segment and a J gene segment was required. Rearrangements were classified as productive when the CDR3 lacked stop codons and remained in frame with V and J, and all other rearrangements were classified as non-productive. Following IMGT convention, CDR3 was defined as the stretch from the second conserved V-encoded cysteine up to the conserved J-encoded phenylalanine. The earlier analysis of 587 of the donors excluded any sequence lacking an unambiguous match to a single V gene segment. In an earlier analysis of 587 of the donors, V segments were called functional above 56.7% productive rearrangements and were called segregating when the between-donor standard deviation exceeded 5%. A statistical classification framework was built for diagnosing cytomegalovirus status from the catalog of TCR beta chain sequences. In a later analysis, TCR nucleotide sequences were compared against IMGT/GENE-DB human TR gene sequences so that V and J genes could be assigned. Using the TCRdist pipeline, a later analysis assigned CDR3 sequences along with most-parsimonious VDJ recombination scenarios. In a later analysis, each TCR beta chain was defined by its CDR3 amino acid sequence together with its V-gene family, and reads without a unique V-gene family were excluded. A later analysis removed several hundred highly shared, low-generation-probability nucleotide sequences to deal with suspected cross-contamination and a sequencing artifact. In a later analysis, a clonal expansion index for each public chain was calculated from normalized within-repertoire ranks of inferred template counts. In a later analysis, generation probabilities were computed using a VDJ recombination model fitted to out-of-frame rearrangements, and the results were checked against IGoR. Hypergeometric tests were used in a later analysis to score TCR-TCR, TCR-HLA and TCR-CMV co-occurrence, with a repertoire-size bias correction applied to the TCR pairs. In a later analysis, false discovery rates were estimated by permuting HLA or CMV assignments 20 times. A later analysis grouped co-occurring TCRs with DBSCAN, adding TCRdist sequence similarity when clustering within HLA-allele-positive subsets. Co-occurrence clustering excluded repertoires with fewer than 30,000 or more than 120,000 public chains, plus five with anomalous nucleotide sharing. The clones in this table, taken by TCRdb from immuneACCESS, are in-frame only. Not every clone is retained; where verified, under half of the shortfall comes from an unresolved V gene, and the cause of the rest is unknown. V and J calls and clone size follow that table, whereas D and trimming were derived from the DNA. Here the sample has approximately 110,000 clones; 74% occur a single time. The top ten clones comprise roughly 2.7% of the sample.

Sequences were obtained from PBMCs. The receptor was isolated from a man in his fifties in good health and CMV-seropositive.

The CDR3 sequence is CASSGDRGYNEQYF. The DNA is as follows: TGTGCCAGCAGCGGAGACAGGGGGTATAACGAGCAGTACTTC. This chain joins TRBV9 to TRBJ2-7; TRBD1 agrees with 9 junctional bases. Relative to germline, V is missing 3 bases and J is missing 5 bases, with 6 bases of the junction outside any gene match. The germline V gene provides CDR1 SGDLS and CDR2 YYNGEE. From cysteine to phenylalanine, the CDR3 is 14 amino acids long. Solely the CDR3 DNA is kept, with 42 bases framed from the first base. The entire variable domain, with the stretches around the CDR3 drawn from the reference TRBV9 and TRBJ2-7 proteins, is DSGVTQTPKHLITATGQRVTLRCSPRSGDLSVYWYQQSLDQGLQFLIQYYNGEERAKGNILERFSAQQFPDLHSELNLSSLELGDSALYFCASSGDRGYNEQYFGPGTRLTVT.